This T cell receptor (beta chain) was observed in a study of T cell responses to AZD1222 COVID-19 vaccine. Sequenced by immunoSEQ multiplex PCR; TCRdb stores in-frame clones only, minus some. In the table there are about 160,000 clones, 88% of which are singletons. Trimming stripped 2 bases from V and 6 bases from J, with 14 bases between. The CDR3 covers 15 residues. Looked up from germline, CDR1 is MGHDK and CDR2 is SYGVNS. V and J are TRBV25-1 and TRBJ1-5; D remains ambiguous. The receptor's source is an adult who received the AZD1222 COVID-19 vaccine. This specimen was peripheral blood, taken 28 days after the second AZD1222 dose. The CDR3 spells CASSESAGRGQPQHF. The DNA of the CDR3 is TGTGCCAGCAGTGAAAGCGCGGGTCGCGGTCAGCCCCAGCATTTT.